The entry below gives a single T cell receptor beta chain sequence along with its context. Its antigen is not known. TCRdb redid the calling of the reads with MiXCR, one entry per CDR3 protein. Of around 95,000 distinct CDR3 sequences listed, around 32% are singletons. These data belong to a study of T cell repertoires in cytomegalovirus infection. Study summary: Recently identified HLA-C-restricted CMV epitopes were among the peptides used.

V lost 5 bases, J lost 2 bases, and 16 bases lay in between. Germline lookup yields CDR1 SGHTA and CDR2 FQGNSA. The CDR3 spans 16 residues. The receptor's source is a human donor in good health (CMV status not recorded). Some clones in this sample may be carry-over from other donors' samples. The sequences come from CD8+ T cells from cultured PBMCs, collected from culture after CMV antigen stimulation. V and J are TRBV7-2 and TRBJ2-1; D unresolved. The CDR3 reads CASSPARLAPYNEQFF. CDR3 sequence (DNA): TGTGCCAGCAGCCCTGCCCGACTTGCTCCCTACAATGAGCAGTTCTTC.